This TCR beta chain was documented in a study of blood T cell repertoires in COVID-19. Looking at the study overall: Samples of COVID-19 (acute and convalescent) were obtained from the United States, Italy and Spain. Sources were T cells, B-cell-depleted T cells, or PBMCs; the material itself was cDNA or gDNA.

Per the authors' pipeline: For nucleated cells, counts were estimated from reference gene primer amplification. The method was immunoSEQ multiplex PCR; TCRdb's version includes in-frame clones alone and lacks a portion of them. The V and J calls and clone size were taken over from that table, and D and trimming were inferred from the DNA. Of 250,000 to 300,000 clones in the sample, more than 75% are singletons; the top ten hold around 1.5%. The V segment lost 5 bases and the J segment 10 bases; nucleotides outside the gene matches: 5. The CDR3 is 13 amino acids. This chain joins TRBV12-3 or TRBV12-4 and TRBJ1-6; 7 nucleotides agree with TRBD1. Sequenced sample: peripheral blood. This receptor was obtained from a woman aged 40 to 50 who had recovered from COVID-19. The CDR3 sequence is CASSDRAESPLHF. The CDR3 DNA sequence: TGTGCCAGCAGTGACAGGGCTGAATCACCCCTCCACTTT.